The sequence of this T cell receptor beta chain was determined in a study of blood T cell repertoires in COVID-19. Ages ranged from 18 to 89 years, with residence in about 23 US areas. Participant reports of clinical history set cohort assignment. Cohort 3 donors counted as recovered after two negative PCRs, clearance, or resolved symptoms. Trimming cost V 2 bases and J 4 bases, with 11 bases left between them. Germline lookup yields CDR1 SGDLS and CDR2 YYNGEE. The CDR3 loop spans 14 amino acids. Per the original data handling: Estimation of nucleated cell counts was performed using reference gene primer amplification. Assay: immunoSEQ multiplex PCR; the TCRdb copy retains only in-frame clones and omits some. That table supplies the V and J calls and clone size; D and trimming were determined from the DNA. The sample has 240,000 or so clones; about 82% are singletons.

V gene TRBV9 combines with J gene TRBJ2-3; D remains unclear. The clonotype comes from a woman in her forties or fifties who had recovered from COVID-19. Sequenced material: PBMCs or T cells enriched from blood (not recorded which). This CDR3 reads CASSVLTVADTQYF. CDR3 coding DNA: TGTGCCAGCAGCGTTTTAACTGTCGCAGATACGCAGTATTTT.